The present entry profiles one T cell receptor beta chain with its context. Germline CDR1 reads SGHTA; CDR2 reads FQGTGA. This CDR3 contains 15 residues. Trimming removed 1 base from V and 6 bases from J, with 14 bases in between. The data belong to a study of blood T cell repertoires in COVID-19. Study context: PBMCs, B-cell-depleted T cells, or T cells provided the cDNA or gDNA that made up the material.

Seattle patients were enrolled while actively infected and followed longitudinally. As handled by the study authors: Reference gene primers were amplified, and this amplification served to estimate nucleated cell counts. The protocol was immunoSEQ multiplex PCR, while the TCRdb copy is restricted to in-frame clones and leaves out a portion. D and trimming were read from the DNA, whereas the V and J calls and clone size are those reported in that table. The sample lists about 38,000 clones, 65% to 75% occurring once. The sequencing input was peripheral blood. The clonotype was recovered from a man aged 70-80 years with COVID-19, enrolled during active disease. The chain employs TRBV7-3 and TRBJ2-3; D is unclear. The CDR3 DNA reads TGTGCCAGCAGCTTAAACCCTATTCGAGCTGATACGCAGTATTTT. Translating gives CASSLNPIRADTQYF.